This T cell receptor (beta chain) was captured in a study of CD8 T cells in ankylosing spondylitis. The V end was cut by 4 bases, the J end by 3 bases, with 16 bases between. Germline lookup yields CDR1 LGHNA and CDR2 YNFKEQ. This CDR3 region has 16 residues. This clonotype was recorded many times. Its cognate antigen is unknown. Points from the study as a whole: The clones that were linked to disease were reported to be significantly enriched in matched synovial fluid samples from ankylosing spondylitis patients.

TCRdb reprocessed the 5' RACE reads via MiXCR and lists one record per CDR3 protein. The sample yields roughly 100,000 distinct CDR3 sequences, about 8.6% seen once. What was sequenced was blood, either unsorted or a sorted T cell fraction (not recorded which). The chain is built from TRBV4-2 and TRBJ1-5; D is possibly TRBD1 (5 bases). The receptor was derived from a male donor with ankylosing spondylitis or in good health (not recorded which). CDR3 loop: CASSREPTAVNQPQHF. CDR3 DNA sequence: TGTGCCAGCAGCCGGGAGCCGACAGCAGTCAATCAGCCCCAGCATTTT.